This TCR beta chain originates from a study of blood T cell repertoires in COVID-19. In the source study's methods: Amplifying reference gene primers gave estimates of nucleated cell counts. Assay used: immunoSEQ multiplex PCR; TCRdb lists only in-frame clones, some missing. The D gene and trimming were derived from the DNA, and the V and J assignments and clone size from that table. Of some 26,000 clones listed, 70% to 90% are singletons. The junction had 7 bases not matched to a gene; V was cut back by 4 bases and J by 7 bases. The CDR3 has 14 residues. CDR1 is SGHNT and CDR2 is YYREEE in the germline V gene (reference sequence).

The sample consisted of peripheral blood. The gene calls are TRBV5-4 and TRBJ2-3, with 9 bases matching TRBD2. The sequence was obtained from a man between 65 and 85 years old with active COVID-19. The CDR3 DNA sequence: TGTGCCAGCAGCACAACTAGCGGGTTCAATACGCAGTATTTT. Encoded protein: CASSTTSGFNTQYF. The variable domain in full, completed from reference TRBV5-4 and TRBJ2-3, reads ETGVTQSPTHLIKTRGQQVTLRCSSQSGHNTVSWYQQALGQGPQFIFQYYREEENGRGNFPPRFSGLQFPNYSSELNVNALELDDSALYLCASSTTSGFNTQYFGPGTRLTVL.